This T cell receptor (beta chain) stems from a study of human T cells and chemical hapten exposure (TCRdb year 2021). Looking at the study overall: For sensitization, 2% DPC in acetone was applied to a roughly 2 cm by roughly 2 cm area of upper inner arm skin. Libraries were pooled for sequencing, and variation in per-sample TCR yields was attributed mainly to small differences in library volumes within the pool. Throughout the roughly 24-week study period, patients were also given weekly therapeutic DPC doses on the scalp. Most of the patients in the cohort were female, and the cohort covered alopecia areata with under or over 50% scalp involvement, alopecia totalis and alopecia universalis. Twenty-nine alopecia patients provided blood for TCR sequencing at one to four time points (pre-sensitization, 2, 6 and 24 weeks). Patch testing was performed on the upper back with Finn chambers containing 0.01% DPC, and the patch tests were scored after 6 days according to International Contact Dermatitis Research Group standards. Patient blood was sampled pre-sensitization (week 0) and at 2, 6 and about 24 weeks after DPC sensitization. In alopecia patients, the study followed how the peripheral blood TCR repertoire changed in vivo over primary and secondary sensitization to diphenylcyclopropenone (DPC), a hapten.

The sample's time point label is to be understood as: patch test 2, 6 weeks after DPC sensitization. The treatment or condition label of this sample denotes: therapeutic diphenylcyclopropenone sensitization with weekly scalp DPC. At every patch-test visit, the blood draw took place before the patch test was put on. Eligible patients were aged 18 to 70, diagnosed with alopecia, deemed suitable for DPC therapy, and excluded if pregnant. Total RNA was extracted from unfractionated whole blood collected in Tempus Blood RNA tubes. The receptor library was made with RACE. The sequencer listed for this sample is NextSeq 500. During library preparation, unique molecular identifiers were attached to individual cDNA molecules so that TCRs could be counted quantitatively and reproducibly. From each blood RNA sample, both TCR alpha and TCR beta chains were sequenced. Concerning the study's data processing: Samples had a median of approximately 93,000 TCRs, with a range from about 23,224 to 750,000. The Decombinator software suite was used to annotate V, J and CDR3 in the TCR reads. For the PS versus PT1 abundance plots, all samples were subsampled to the same number of TCRs (28,000). TCRs were defined as expanded if absent before sensitization and observed at least eight times at the 2-week time point. Using fastp at Q25 and MiXCR, TCRdb reprocessed the public reads and kept productive beta chains. Merged by CDR3 protein, the rows form single entries marked with the most common genes and DNA. None of the V and J calls come from the authors' own analysis; TCRdb made them. Within this sample are about 110,000 distinct CDR3 sequences, with approximately 8.8% of them counted one time only. The biggest ten clones account for 3% to 4% of the sample.

As regards this clonotype: This clone's antigen is unknown. No qualities accompany the bases; no much larger clone lies one base away.

After removal of 7 bases from V and 9 bases from J, the junction retains 6 bases not matched to a gene. From cysteine to phenylalanine, the CDR3 is 11 amino acids long. Solely the CDR3 DNA is kept, with 33 bases framed from the first base. CDR1 and CDR2 are read off the germline V gene as SQVTM and ANQGSEA. General findings and caveats noted by the study authors: The number of TCRs above 1 in 1000 frequency did not change with DPC sensitization; there was no evidence of global repertoire structure alterations. Because every patient had alopecia, a presumed autoimmune disease, the patients' immune response might differ from that of healthy individuals. Compared with pre-sensitization or healthy control sets, expanded TCRs formed significantly more large CDR3 similarity clusters, which is consistent with antigen-driven responses. A positive correlation was found between the number of PT1 expanded TCRs and patch test score, with significance reached at thresholds 8, 16 and 32 but not 4. After repeated subsampling, changes were observed in the strength of the expansion versus patch-test correlation and in the threshold at which the correlation became significant.

This TCR was sampled from a woman between 40 and 55 years old with alopecia areata. Some clones in this sample may be carry-over from other donors' samples. Sequences were derived from whole blood, sampled in connection with sensitization to the hapten diphenylcyclopropenone (DPC). The chain is assembled from TRBV29-1 and TRBJ2-1, and 7 junctional nucleotides match TRBD1. Read as DNA, the sequence is TGCAGCGGCCCACAGGGGAGTGAGCAGTTCTTC. The translation is CSGPQGSEQFF.